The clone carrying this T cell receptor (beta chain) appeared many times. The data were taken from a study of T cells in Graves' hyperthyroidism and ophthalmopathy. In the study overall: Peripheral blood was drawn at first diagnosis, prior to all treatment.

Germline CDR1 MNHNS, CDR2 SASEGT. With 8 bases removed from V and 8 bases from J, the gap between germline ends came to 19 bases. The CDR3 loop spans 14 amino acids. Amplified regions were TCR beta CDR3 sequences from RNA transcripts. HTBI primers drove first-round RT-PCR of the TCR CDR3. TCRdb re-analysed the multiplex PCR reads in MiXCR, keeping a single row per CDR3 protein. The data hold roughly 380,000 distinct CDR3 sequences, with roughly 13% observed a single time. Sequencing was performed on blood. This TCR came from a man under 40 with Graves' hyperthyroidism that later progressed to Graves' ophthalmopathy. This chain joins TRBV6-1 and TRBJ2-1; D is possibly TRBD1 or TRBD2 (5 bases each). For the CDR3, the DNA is TGTGCCAGCGGAAGCCGGGACGGCGCCGATGAGCAGTTCTTC. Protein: CASGSRDGADEQFF.